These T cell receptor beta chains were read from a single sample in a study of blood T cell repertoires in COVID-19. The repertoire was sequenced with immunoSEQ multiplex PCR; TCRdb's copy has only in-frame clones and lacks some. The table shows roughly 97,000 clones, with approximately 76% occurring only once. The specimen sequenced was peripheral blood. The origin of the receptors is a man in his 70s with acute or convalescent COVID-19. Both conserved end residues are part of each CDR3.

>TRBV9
CASSLRSSTDTQYF
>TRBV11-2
CASIDRGGKLFF
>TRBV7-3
CASSLTSYEAGTGELFF
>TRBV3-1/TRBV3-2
CASSQTGRTDTQYF
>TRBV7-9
CASSAREYRDTQYF
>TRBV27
CASSSGQGAYEQYF
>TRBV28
CASKRGNEKLFF
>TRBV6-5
CASTLGRGTEAFF
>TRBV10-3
CAIRNRDRSNTEAFF
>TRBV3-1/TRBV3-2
CASSQGGQGSQPQHF
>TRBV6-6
CASSYLLAGKETQYF
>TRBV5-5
CASSHPGTNTEAFF
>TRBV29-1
CSVEGQGGSTDTQYF
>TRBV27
CASTPGKTSTDTQYF
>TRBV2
CASSEEKSSYNEQFF
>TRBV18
CASSFGRPYNEQFF
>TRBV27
CASRGQGVGPYSNQPQHF
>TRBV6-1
CASSGWDRGQGTEAFF
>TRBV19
CASSIDGQGRTEAFF
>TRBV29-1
CSATDRSTGELFF
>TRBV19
CASSYVHRADTQYF
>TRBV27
CASSTGQGSGYTF
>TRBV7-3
CASSLTGQNTGELFF
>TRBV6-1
CASSERPIRGEKLFF
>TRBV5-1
CASSPFESEQYF
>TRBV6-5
CASRRDSVVLSYTF
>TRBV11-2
CASSADSYEQYF
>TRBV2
CASRGGPNTEAFF
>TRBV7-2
CASSRDTSTQYF
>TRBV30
CAWSVPSQGSSPLHF
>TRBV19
CASTIQNEQFF